Sequencing of this TCR beta chain was carried out in a study of T cell responses to AZD1222 COVID-19 vaccine. The CDR3 extends over 13 amino acids. Germline values: CDR1 ENHRY, CDR2 SYGVKD. Trimming took 7 bases from V and 3 from J, leaving 12 bases between them. Generated by immunoSEQ multiplex PCR, the TCRdb table keeps only in-frame clones and is missing some. The data hold 150,000 to 200,000 clones, with roughly 91% observed a single time. The material sequenced was peripheral blood, taken 28 days after the second AZD1222 dose. The receptor comes from an adult who received the AZD1222 COVID-19 vaccine. The V call is TRBV10-3, the J call TRBJ1-1, with D uncertain. In nucleotides, the CDR3 is TGTGCCATCACCGCGCGGTGGGACACTGAAGCTTTCTTT. It specifies CAITARWDTEAFF.